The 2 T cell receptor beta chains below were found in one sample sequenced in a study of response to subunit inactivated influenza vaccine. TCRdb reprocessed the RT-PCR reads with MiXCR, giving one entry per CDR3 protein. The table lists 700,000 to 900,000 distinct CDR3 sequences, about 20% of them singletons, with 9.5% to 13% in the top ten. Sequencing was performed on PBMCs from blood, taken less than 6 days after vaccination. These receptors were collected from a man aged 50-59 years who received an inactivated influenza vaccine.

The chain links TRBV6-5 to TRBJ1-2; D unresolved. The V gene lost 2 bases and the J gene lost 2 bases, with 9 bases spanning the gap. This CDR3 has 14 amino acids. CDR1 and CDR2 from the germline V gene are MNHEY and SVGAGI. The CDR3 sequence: CASSYGRPNYGYTF. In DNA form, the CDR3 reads TGTGCCAGCAGTTACGGCAGGCCGAACTATGGCTACACCTTC.

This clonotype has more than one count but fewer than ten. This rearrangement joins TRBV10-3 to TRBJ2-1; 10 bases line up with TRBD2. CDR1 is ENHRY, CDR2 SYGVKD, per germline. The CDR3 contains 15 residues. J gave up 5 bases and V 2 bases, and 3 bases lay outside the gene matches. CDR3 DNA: TGTGCCATCAGTGAGGGACTAGCGGCTCACAATGAGCAGTTCTTC. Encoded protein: CAISEGLAAHNEQFF.